This entry concerns a single T cell receptor (beta chain). Its matching antigen is unknown. The sample is drawn from a study of identical twins. Study outcomes and limitations: High-abundance cord blood beta clonotypes had fewer insertions; memory repertoires showed none. The authors noted that invariant MAIT and iNKT cells could partly confound zero-insertion analyses.

V shed 6 bases and J 7 bases; nucleotides not matched to a gene: 12. In germline, CDR1 is LGHNA, CDR2 YNFKEQ. The CDR3 runs 15 residues. TCRdb used MiXCR to reprocess the 5' RACE reads, holding one entry per CDR3 protein. The table includes around 230,000 distinct CDR3 sequences, 5.5% to 7.5% detected once. These same records also appear under a second study, on T cells expressing NK-cell markers.

The sample consisted of CD8+ T cells sorted from blood. This receptor was taken from a woman aged 18 to 35 in good health. The chain is built from TRBV4-2 and TRBJ2-1; 7 bases fit TRBD2. CDR3 residues: CASRVRAGDLNEQFF. The CDR3 nucleotides are TGTGCCAGCAGGGTCCGGGCGGGAGACTTGAATGAGCAGTTCTTC.